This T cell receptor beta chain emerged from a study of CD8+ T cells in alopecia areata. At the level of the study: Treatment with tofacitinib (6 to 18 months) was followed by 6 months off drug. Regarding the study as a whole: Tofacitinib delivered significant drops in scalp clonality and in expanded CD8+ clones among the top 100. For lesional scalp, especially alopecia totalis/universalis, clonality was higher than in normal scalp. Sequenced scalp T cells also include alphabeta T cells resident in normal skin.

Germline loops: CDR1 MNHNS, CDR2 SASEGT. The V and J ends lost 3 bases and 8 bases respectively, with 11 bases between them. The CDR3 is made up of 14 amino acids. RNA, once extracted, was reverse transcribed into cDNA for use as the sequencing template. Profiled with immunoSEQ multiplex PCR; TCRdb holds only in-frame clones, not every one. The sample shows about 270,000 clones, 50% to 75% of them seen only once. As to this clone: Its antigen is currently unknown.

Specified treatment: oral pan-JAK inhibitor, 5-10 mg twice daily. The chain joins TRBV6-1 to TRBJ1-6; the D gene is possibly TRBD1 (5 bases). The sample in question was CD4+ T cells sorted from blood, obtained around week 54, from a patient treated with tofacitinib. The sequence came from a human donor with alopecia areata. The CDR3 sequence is CASSDSMGDSPLHF. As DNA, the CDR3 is TGTGCCAGCAGTGACTCTATGGGGGATTCACCCCTCCACTTT.